This T cell receptor beta chain was retrieved from a study of early T cells in non-severe SARS-CoV-2 infection. Study summary: Alpha and beta chains were unpaired, from unsorted whole-blood bulk RNA.

This clonotype was detected ten times or more. Its antigen remains unidentified. TCRdb recomputed calls from the 5' RACE reads with MiXCR, one row per CDR3 protein. This sample has 20,000 to 25,000 distinct CDR3 sequences, with under 6% found just once. Findings and limits, study-wide: Lookups in VDJdb leaned toward anti-spike CD8 responses and missed private and CD4 specificities.

V was cut by 10 bases and J by 0 bases, with 13 bases left in between. CDR3 size: 15 residues. Germline CDR1 LNHDA, CDR2 SQIVND (reference sequence). V gene TRBV19 combines with J gene TRBJ1-6; no clear D gene. This clonotype was sampled from an adult who was a healthcare worker with PCR-confirmed SARS-CoV-2 infection or an uninfected control (not recorded which). Sequenced input: whole blood. Written as DNA, the CDR3 is TGTGCCAACCAGGCCCTAAGCTCCTATAATTCACCCCTCCACTTT. Translating gives CANQALSSYNSPLHF. Looking up the rest from reference TRBV19 and TRBJ1-6 gives the full variable domain: DGGITQSPKYLFRKEGQNVTLSCEQNLNHDAMYWYRQDPGQGLRLIYYSQIVNDFQKGDIAEGYSVSREKKESFPLTVTSAQKNPTAFYLCANQALSSYNSPLHFGNGTRLTVT.